This TCR beta chain was found in a study of metastatic and nonmetastatic thyroid tumors. Patients were all untreated before their thyroid surgery. This clone was found many times. Original processing methods: To classify distant metastasis in papillary thyroid cancer, a model was built from CDR3 differences across clinicopathological groups. TCRdb re-called clones from the PCR reads using MiXCR. The V and J calls reflect TCRdb's pipeline rather than the authors' work. The table has about 59,000 clones, about 16% seen once; the top ten hold about 8.4%. V lost 2 bases to trimming and J lost 12 bases, with 21 bases between them. This CDR3 has 14 amino acids. In germline, CDR1 is SGHKS, CDR2 YYEKEE (reference sequence).

This receptor was identified in a male donor with papillary thyroid cancer or a benign thyroid nodule (not recorded which). Some clones in this sample may be carry-over from other donors' samples. The chain combines TRBV5-5 with TRBJ2-7; a possible D gene is TRBD1 (6 bases). The sample taken for sequencing was blood. CDR3 in DNA: TGTGCCAGCAGCTTATGGGACACTCGTTCTCCTGGGTACTTC. Translated, it gives CASSLWDTRSPGYF.